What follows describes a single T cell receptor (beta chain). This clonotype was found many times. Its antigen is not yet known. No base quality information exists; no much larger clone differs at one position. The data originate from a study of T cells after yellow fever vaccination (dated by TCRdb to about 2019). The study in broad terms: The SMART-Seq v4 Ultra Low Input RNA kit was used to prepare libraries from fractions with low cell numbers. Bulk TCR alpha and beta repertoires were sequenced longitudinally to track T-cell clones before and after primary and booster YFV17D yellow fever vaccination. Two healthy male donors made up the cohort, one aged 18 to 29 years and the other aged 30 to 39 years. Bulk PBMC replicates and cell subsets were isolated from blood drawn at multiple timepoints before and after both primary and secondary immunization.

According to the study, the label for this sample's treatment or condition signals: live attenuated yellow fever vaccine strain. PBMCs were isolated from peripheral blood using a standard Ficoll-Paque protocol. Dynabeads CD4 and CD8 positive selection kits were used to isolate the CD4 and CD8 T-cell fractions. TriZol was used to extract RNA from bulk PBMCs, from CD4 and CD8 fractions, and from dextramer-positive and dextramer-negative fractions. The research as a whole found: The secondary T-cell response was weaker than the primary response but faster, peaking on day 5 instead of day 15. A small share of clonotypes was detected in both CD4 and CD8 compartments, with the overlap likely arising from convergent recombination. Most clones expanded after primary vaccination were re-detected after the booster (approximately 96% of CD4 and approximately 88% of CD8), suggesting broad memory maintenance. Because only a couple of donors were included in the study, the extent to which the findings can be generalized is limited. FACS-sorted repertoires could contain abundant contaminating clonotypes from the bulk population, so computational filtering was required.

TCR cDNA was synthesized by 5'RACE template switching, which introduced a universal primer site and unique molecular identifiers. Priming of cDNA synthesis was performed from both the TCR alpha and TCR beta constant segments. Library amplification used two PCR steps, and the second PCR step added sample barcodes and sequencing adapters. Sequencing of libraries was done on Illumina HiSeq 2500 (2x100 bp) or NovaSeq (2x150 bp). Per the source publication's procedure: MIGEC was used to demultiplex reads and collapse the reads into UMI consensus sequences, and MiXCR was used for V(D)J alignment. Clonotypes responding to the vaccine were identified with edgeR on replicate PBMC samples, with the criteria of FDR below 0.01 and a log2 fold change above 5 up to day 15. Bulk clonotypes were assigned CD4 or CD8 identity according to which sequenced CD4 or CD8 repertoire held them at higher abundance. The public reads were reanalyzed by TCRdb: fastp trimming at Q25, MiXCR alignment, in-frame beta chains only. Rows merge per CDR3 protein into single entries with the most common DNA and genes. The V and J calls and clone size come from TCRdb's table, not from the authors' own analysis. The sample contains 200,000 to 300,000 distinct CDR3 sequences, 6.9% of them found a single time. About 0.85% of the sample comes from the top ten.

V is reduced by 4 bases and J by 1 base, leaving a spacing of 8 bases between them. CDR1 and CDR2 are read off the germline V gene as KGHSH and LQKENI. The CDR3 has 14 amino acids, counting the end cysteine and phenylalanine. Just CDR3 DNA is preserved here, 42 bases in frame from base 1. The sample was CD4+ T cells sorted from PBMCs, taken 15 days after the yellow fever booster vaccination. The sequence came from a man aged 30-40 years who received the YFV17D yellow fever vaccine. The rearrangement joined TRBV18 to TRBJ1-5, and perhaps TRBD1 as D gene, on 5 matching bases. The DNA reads TGTGCCAGCTCACTACAGGAAAGCAATCAGCCCCAGCATTTT. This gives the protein CASSLQESNQPQHF. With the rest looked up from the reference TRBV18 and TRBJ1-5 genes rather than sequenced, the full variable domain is NAGVMQNPRHLVRRRGQEARLRCSPMKGHSHVYWYRQLPEEGLKFMVYLQKENIIDESGMPKERFSAEFPKEGPSILRIQQVVRGDSAAYFCASSLQESNQPQHFGDGTRLSIL.